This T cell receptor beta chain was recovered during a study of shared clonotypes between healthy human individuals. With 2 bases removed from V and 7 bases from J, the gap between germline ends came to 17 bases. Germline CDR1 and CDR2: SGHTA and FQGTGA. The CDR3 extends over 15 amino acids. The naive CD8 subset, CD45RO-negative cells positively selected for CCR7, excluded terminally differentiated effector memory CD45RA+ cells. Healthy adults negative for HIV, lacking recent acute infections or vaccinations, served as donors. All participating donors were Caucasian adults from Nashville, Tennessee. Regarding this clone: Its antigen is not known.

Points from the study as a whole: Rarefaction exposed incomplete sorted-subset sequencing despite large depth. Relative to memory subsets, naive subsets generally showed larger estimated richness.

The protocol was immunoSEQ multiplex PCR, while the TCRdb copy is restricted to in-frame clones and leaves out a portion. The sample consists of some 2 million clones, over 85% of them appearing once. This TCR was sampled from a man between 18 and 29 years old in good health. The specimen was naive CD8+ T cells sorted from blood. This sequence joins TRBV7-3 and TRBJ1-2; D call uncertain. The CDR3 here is CASSLDASLGFGYTF. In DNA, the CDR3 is TGTGCCAGCAGCTTAGACGCCAGTTTAGGTTTTGGCTACACCTTC.